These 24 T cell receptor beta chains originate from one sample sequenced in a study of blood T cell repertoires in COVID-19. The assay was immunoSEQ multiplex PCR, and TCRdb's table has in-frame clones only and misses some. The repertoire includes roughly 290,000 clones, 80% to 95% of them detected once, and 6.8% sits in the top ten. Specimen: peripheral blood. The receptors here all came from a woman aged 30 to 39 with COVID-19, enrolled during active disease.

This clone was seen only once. The CDR3 protein is CASSLPRTSVRLDEQFF. The CDR3 nucleotides read TGTGCCAGCAGCTTACCTCGGACTAGCGTCCGTCTTGATGAGCAGTTCTTC. This chain uses TRBV7-9 with TRBJ2-1; 9 bases match TRBD2. V was clipped by 2 bases and J by 8 bases; unmatched bases: 13. This CDR3 contains 17 residues. Germline V CDR1 and CDR2: SEHNR, FQNEAQ (reference sequence).

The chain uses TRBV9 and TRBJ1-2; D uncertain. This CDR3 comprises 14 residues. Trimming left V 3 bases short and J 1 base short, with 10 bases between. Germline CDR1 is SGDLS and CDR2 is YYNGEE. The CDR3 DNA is TGTGCCAGCAGCGCGCCACAAGATAACTATGGCTACACCTTC. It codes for CASSAPQDNYGYTF.

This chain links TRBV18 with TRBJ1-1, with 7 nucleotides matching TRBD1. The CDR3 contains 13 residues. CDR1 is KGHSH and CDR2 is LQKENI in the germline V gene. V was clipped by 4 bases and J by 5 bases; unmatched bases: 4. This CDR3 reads CASSQGAGTEAFF. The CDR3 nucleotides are TGTGCCAGCTCACAGGGGGCTGGGACTGAAGCTTTCTTT.

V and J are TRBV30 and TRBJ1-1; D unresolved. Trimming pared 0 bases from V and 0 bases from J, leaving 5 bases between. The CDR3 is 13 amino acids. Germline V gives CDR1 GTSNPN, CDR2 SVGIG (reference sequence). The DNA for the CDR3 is TGTGCCTGGAGTGTACAACTGAACACTGAAGCTTTCTTT. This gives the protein CAWSVQLNTEAFF. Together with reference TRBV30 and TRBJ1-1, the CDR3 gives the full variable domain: SQTIHQWPATLVQPVGSPLSLECTVEGTSNPNLYWYRQAAGRGLQLLFYSVGIGQISSEVPQNLSASRPQDRQFILSSKKLLLSDSGFYLCAWSVQLNTEAFFGQGTRLTVV.

CDR3 sequence reads: CASSLRRAVQGYTF. The CDR3 DNA sequence: TGTGCCAGCAGTCTCAGGAGGGCAGTACAGGGCTACACCTTC. The gene calls are TRBV2 and TRBJ1-2; no definite D call. V lost 5 bases and J 8 bases, leaving 18 bases between the germline ends. The CDR3 length is 14 residues. In germline, CDR1 is SNHLY, CDR2 FYNNEI.

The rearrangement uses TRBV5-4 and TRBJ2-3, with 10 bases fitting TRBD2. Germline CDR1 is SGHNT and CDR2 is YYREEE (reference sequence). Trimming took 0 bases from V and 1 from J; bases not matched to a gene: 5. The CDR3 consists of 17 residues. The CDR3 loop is CASSLEWSGRGTDTQYF. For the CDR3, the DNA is TGTGCCAGCAGCTTGGAATGGAGCGGGAGGGGCACAGATACGCAGTATTTT.

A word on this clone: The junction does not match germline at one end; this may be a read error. The CDR3 protein is CASSPFSGSSNEQFF. CDR3 nucleotides: TGTGCTAGCAGCCCTTTTAGCGGGAGTTCAAATGAGCAGTTCTTC. This chain uses TRBV7-7 with TRBJ2-1; 9 bases are a match to TRBD2. The germline V gene encodes CDR1 SSHAT and CDR2 FNYEAQ (reference sequence). The CDR3 totals 15 residues. Together with reference TRBV7-7 and TRBJ2-1, the CDR3 gives the full variable domain: GAGVSQSPRYKVTKRGQDVTLRCDPISSHATLYWYQQALGQGPEFLTYFNYEAQPDKSGLPSDRFSAERPEGSISTLTIQRTEQRDSAMYRCASSPFSGSSNEQFFGPGTRLTVL.

The CDR3 is CASSPHPGGREAYEQYF. The CDR3 DNA follows: TGTGCCAGCAGCCCCCACCCTGGTGGCAGGGAGGCCTACGAGCAGTACTTC. The chain has TRBV9 and TRBJ2-7; a possible D gene is TRBD2 (6 bases). This CDR3 is 17 amino acids long. Trimming took 4 bases from V and 2 from J, leaving 22 bases between them. CDR1 and CDR2 (germline): SGDLS, YYNGEE.

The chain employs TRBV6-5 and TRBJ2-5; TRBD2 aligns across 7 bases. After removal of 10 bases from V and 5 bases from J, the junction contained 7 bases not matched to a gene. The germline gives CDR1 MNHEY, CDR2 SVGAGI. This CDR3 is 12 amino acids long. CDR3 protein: CATHQGGETQYF. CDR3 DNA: TGTGCCACCCATCAGGGAGGGGAGACCCAGTACTTC.

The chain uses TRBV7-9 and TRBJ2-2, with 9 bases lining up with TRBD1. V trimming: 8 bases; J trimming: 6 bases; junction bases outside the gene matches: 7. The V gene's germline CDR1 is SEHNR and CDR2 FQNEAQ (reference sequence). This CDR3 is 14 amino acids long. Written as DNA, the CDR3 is TGTGCCAGCGCCGGGACAGGGCGGTCCGGGGAGCTGTTTTTT. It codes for CASAGTGRSGELFF. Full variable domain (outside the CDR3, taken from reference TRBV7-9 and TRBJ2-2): DTGVSQNPRHKITKRGQNVTFRCDPISEHNRLYWYRQTLGQGPEFLTYFQNEAQLEKSRLLSDRFSAERPKGSFSTLEIQRTEQGDSAMYLCASAGTGRSGELFFGEGSRLTVL.

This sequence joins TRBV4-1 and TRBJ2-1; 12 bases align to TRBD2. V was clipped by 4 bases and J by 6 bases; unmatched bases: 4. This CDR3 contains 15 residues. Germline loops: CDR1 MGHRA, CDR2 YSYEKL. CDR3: CASSPTSGGFNEQFF. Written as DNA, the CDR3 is TGCGCCAGCAGCCCAACTAGCGGGGGGTTCAATGAGCAGTTCTTC.

The CDR3 reads CASSPTGLNTEAFF. The CDR3 DNA reads TGTGCCAGCAGCCCGACAGGGCTCAACACTGAAGCTTTCTTT. The chain employs TRBV7-9 and TRBJ1-1, with TRBD1 matching over 7 bases. J lost 2 bases, V lost 5 bases, and 5 bases had no gene match. CDR3 length: 14 amino acids. Germline V CDR1 and CDR2: SEHNR, FQNEAQ (reference sequence).

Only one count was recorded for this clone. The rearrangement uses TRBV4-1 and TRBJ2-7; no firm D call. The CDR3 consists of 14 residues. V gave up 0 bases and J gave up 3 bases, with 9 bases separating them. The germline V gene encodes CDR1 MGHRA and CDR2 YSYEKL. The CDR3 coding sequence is TGCGCCAGCAGCCAAGATTTACAGTTCTACGAGCAGTACTTC. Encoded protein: CASSQDLQFYEQYF.

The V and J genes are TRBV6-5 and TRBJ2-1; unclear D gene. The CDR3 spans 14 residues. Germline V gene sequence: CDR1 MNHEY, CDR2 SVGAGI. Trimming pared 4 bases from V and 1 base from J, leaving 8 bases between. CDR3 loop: CASSSMRSYNEQFF. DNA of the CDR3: TGTGCCAGCAGTTCGATGAGATCCTACAATGAGCAGTTCTTC.

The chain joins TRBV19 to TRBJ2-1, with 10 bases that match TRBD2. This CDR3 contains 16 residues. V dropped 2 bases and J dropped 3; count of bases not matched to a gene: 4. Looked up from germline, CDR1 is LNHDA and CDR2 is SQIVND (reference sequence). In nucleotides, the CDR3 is TGTGCCAGTAGTATACTAGCGGGAGTATACTACAATGAGCAGTTCTTC. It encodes CASSILAGVYYNEQFF. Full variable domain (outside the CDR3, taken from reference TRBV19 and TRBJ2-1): DGGITQSPKYLFRKEGQNVTLSCEQNLNHDAMYWYRQDPGQGLRLIYYSQIVNDFQKGDIAEGYSVSREKKESFPLTVTSAQKNPTAFYLCASSILAGVYYNEQFFGPGTRLTVL.

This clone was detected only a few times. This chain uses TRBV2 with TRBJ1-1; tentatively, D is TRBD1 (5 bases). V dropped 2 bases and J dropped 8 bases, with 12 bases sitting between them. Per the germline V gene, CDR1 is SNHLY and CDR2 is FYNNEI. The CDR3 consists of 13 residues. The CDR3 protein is CASSESTDHEAFF. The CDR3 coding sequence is TGTGCCAGCAGTGAATCGACAGACCACGAAGCTTTCTTT.

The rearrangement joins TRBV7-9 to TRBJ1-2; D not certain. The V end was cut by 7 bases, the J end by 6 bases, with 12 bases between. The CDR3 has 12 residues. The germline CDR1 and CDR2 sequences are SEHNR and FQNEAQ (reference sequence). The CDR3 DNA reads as TGTGCCAGCAACTCCGGGGTAAATGGCTACACCTTC. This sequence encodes CASNSGVNGYTF. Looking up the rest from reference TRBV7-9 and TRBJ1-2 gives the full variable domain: DTGVSQNPRHKITKRGQNVTFRCDPISEHNRLYWYRQTLGQGPEFLTYFQNEAQLEKSRLLSDRFSAERPKGSFSTLEIQRTEQGDSAMYLCASNSGVNGYTFGSGTRLTVV.

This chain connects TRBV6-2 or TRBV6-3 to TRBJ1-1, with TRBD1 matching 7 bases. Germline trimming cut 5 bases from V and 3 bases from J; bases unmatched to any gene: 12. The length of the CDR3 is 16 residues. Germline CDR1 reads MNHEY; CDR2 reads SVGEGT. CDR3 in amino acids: CASSPRQGRSYTEAFF. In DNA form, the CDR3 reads TGTGCCAGCAGTCCCAGACAGGGTAGATCGTACACTGAAGCTTTCTTT.

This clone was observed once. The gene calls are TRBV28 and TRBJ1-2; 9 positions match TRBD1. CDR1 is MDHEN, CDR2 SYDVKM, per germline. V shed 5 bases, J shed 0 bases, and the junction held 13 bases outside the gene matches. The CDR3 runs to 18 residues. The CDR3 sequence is CASSHPTMRTGANYGYTF. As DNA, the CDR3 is TGTGCCAGCAGTCACCCGACGATGAGGACAGGGGCTAACTATGGCTACACCTTC.

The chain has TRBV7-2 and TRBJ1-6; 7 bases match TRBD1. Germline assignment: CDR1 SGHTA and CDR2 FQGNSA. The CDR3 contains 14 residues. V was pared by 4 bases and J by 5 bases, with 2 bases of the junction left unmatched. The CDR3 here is CASSSGQHNSPLHF. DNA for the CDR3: TGTGCCAGCAGCTCGGGACAGCATAATTCACCCCTCCACTTT. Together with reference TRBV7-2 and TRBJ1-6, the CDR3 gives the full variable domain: GAGVSQSPSNKVTEKGKDVELRCDPISGHTALYWYRQSLGQGLEFLIYFQGNSAPDKSGLPSDRFSAERTGGSVSTLTIQRTQQEDSAVYLCASSSGQHNSPLHFGNGTRLTVT.

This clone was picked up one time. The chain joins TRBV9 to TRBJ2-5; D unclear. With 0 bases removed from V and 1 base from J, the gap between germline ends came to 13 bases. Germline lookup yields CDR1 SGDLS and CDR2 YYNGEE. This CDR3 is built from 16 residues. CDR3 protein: CASSVDPDRSQETQYF. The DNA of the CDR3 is TGTGCCAGCAGCGTAGACCCCGATAGGAGCCAAGAGACCCAGTACTTC.

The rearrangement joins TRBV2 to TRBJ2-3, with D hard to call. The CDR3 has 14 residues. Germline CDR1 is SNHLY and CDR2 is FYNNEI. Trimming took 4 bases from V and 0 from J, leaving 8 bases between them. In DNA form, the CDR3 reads TGTGCCAGCAGTGTTACGACTAGCACAGATACGCAGTATTTT. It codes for CASSVTTSTDTQYF.

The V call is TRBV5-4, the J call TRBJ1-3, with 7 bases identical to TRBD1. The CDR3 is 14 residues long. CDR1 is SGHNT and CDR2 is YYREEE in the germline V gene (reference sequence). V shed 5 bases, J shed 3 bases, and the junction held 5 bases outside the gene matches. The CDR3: CASRTTGVGNTIYF. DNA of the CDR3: TGTGCCAGCAGGACAACAGGGGTTGGAAACACCATATATTTT.

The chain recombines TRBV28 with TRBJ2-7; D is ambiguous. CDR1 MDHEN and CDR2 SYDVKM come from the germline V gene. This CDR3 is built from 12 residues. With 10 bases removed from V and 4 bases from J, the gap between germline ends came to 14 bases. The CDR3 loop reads CATIGLEYEQYF. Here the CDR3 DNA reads TGTGCCACCATTGGGCTGGAATACGAGCAGTACTTC. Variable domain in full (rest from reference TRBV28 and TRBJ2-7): DVKVTQSSRYLVKRTGEKVFLECVQDMDHENMFWYRQDPGLGLRLIYFSYDVKMKEKGDIPEGYSVSREKKERFSLILESASTNQTSMYLCATIGLEYEQYFGPGTRLTVT.